The 3 T cell receptor beta chains below were found in one sample sequenced in a study of tumor-infiltrating lymphocytes in primary liver carcinoma. Germline DNA was also extracted, with blood RNA taken from unsorted whole blood. With about 470 ng total RNA as template and a constant-region primer, TCR beta cDNA was made. Investigators got TCR beta libraries out of three nested multiplex PCR rounds, done with slightly modified ARM-PCR. Forward primers for TRBV1-TRBV30 and a C-beta reverse primer served the first two PCR rounds, at 10 cycles each. TCRdb re-called the multiplex PCR reads through MiXCR, storing one row per CDR3 protein. The sample records 250,000 to 400,000 distinct CDR3 sequences, over 55% being singletons. Sequencing was done on a sample of peripheral blood. The receptors come from a man aged 40-50 years with primary liver carcinoma and hepatitis B virus infection.

Turning to this clonotype: A single base separates this from a much larger clone, so it may be a read error. The chain links TRBV14 to TRBJ2-1; TRBD2 agrees at 8 bases. V was clipped by 4 bases and J by 6 bases; unmatched bases: 8. CDR3 length: 15 amino acids. Germline V gives CDR1 SGHDN, CDR2 FVKESK. The CDR3 coding sequence is TGTGCCAGCAGCCGAGCCGGGACTAGGTGCAATGAGCAGTTCTTC. Translated, it gives CASSRAGTRCNEQFF.

This clonotype was seen more than once but under ten times. The rearrangement joins TRBV5-1 to TRBJ2-5, with 7 bases matching TRBD1. With 4 bases clipped from V and 4 bases from J, the junction kept 7 bases outside the gene matches. The germline V gene has CDR1 SGHRS and CDR2 YFSETQ. CDR3 length: 14 amino acids. CDR3 coding DNA: TGCGCCAGCAGCCCGAGGGCAGGGGGAGAGACCCAGTACTTC. This gives the protein CASSPRAGGETQYF.

With respect to this clonotype: At one end, the junction sequence differs from germline, possibly due to a read error. The chain uses TRBV7-8 and TRBJ2-3; 9 bases line up with TRBD2. Germline V gene data show CDR1 as SGHVS and CDR2 as FQNEAQ. The CDR3 consists of 15 residues. The CDR3 DNA follows: TGTGCCATCAGCCCGCGGGAGGGAGGCACAGATACGCAGTATTTT. Its translation is CAISPREGGTDTQYF. Supplemented by reference TRBV7-8 and TRBJ2-3, the full variable domain reads GAGVSQSPRYKVAKRGQDVALRCDPISGHVSLFWYQQALGQGPEFLTYFQNEAQLDKSGLPSDRFFAERPEGSVSTLKIQRTQQEDSAVYLCAISPREGGTDTQYFGPGTRLTVL.